Listed here is a single T cell receptor (beta chain). The antigen is not known. The sample comes from a study of cytomegalovirus exposure and HLA in healthy donors. Overall study findings and caveats: Another analysis was done later, and it associated around 15,000 TCR beta sequences with HLA alleles at 0.05 false discovery rate. Earlier analysis looked at TCR beta V segments, and most were productive about 90% or about 30% of the time.

This CDR3 contains 16 residues. The germline CDR1 and CDR2 sequences are MNHEY and SMNVEV (reference sequence). V shed 1 base and J 4 bases; nucleotides not matched to a gene: 7. 13 Jbeta primers and 60 Vbeta primers were used for the PCR. This table comes from immunoSEQ multiplex PCR, and its TCRdb copy is limited to in-frame clones, with some not included. The sample shows some 200,000 clones, roughly four fifths of them seen only once. The chain employs TRBV27 and TRBJ2-3; 8 nucleotides match TRBD1. The TCR was taken from a young woman in good health and CMV-seronegative. Sequences were obtained from PBMCs. The CDR3 bases are TGTGCCAGCAGTTTATTCGGGCAGGGGGCATCAGATACGCAGTATTTT. Its protein is CASSLFGQGASDTQYF.